The 10 T cell receptor beta chains below all came from one sample that was sequenced in a study of cytomegalovirus exposure and HLA in healthy donors. A multiplex PCR was run with 60 Vbeta primers and 13 Jbeta primers. Assay used: immunoSEQ multiplex PCR; TCRdb lists only in-frame clones, some missing. This table has roughly 43,000 clones, 60% to 85% appearing once. Input material: PBMCs. The receptors here all came from a man aged 30-40 years in good health and CMV-seronegative.

The chain recombines TRBV28 with TRBJ2-7; D possibly corresponds to TRBD1 (6 bases). CDR1 and CDR2 (germline): MDHEN, SYDVKM. V was cut by 6 bases and J by 0 bases, with 12 bases left in between. CDR3 length: 14 amino acids. CDR3 protein: CASRSGDSSYEQYF. In DNA form, the CDR3 reads TGTGCCAGCAGGTCAGGGGATAGCTCCTACGAGCAGTACTTC. Based on the CDR3 plus reference TRBV28 and TRBJ2-7, the full variable domain is DVKVTQSSRYLVKRTGEKVFLECVQDMDHENMFWYRQDPGLGLRLIYFSYDVKMKEKGDIPEGYSVSREKKERFSLILESASTNQTSMYLCASRSGDSSYEQYFGPGTRLTVT.

This chain connects TRBV29-1 to TRBJ1-1, with no clear D. The CDR3 has 12 amino acids. The V gene lost 0 bases and the J gene lost 7 bases, with 9 bases spanning the gap. From germline, CDR1 is SQVTM and CDR2 ANQGSEA. CDR3 residues: CSVEEAVDEAFF. The CDR3 region has the DNA TGCAGCGTTGAAGAGGCGGTGGATGAAGCTTTCTTT.

V is TRBV7-8 and J is TRBJ1-4; D may be TRBD1 (6 bases). V was shortened by 1 base and J by 8 bases, with 14 bases between the two germline ends. CDR1 is SGHVS, CDR2 FQNEAQ, per germline. This CDR3 has 15 residues. The CDR3 loop reads CASSLDRGKEEKLFF. The CDR3 DNA reads TGTGCCAGCAGCTTAGATAGGGGGAAAGAAGAAAAACTGTTTTTT.

V is TRBV18 and J is TRBJ2-3; D is perhaps TRBD1 (6 bases). The CDR3 is made up of 14 amino acids. V lost 2 bases and J lost 4, with 10 bases in between. Germline V gene data show CDR1 as KGHSH and CDR2 as LQKENI. CDR3: CASSPGRGADTQYF. The DNA for the CDR3 is TGTGCCAGCTCACCAGGCAGGGGCGCAGATACGCAGTATTTT.

CDR3 DNA: TGTGCCAGCAGTAATACAGGGGGCGGCTATGGCTACACCTTC. This sequence encodes CASSNTGGGYGYTF. This chain links TRBV6-5 with TRBJ1-2, with TRBD1 identical over 9 bases. Germline CDR1 and CDR2: MNHEY and SVGAGI. The CDR3 length is 14 residues. With 5 bases clipped from V and 4 bases from J, the junction kept 5 bases outside the gene matches.

The chain employs TRBV6-5 and TRBJ1-2; possibly TRBD1 for D (6 bases). Germline V gives CDR1 MNHEY, CDR2 SVGAGI. Between the trimmed V and J ends, which lost 8 bases and 1 base, there was a span of 11 bases. There are 13 residues in the CDR3. The CDR3: CASAGDFNYGYTF. In nucleotides, the CDR3 is TGTGCCAGCGCAGGGGATTTTAACTATGGCTACACCTTC.

The chain employs TRBV5-6 and TRBJ2-5; TRBD1 matches 9 bases. The J call may be wrong; the DNA end is better matched by TRBJ2-7. Germline V gene lookup returns CDR1 SGHDT and CDR2 YYEEEE. The CDR3 is 13 amino acids. CDR3 coding DNA: TGTGCCAGCAGCTGGGGGGACAGGGACGAGCAGTACTTC. Translated, it gives CASSWGDRDEQYF.

The rearrangement links TRBV5-6 to TRBJ2-3; TRBD1 agrees at 7 bases. Unmatched junction bases numbered 3, after V lost 1 base and J lost 1 base. In germline, CDR1 is SGHDT, CDR2 YYEEEE. This CDR3 spans 15 amino acids. CDR3 in amino acids: CASSLTGTGTDTQYF. The DNA of the CDR3 is TGTGCCAGCAGCTTGACCGGGACAGGCACAGATACGCAGTATTTT.

The rearrangement joins TRBV7-4 to TRBJ2-7; 7 positions match TRBD2. Germline CDR1 reads SGHVT; CDR2 reads SQSDAQ. The CDR3 extends over 14 amino acids. V trimming: 8 bases; J trimming: 3 bases; junction bases outside the gene matches: 10. CDR3 in DNA: TGTGCCAGCTTCGGGGGAGGGGCATTCTACGAGCAGTACTTC. This gives the protein CASFGGGAFYEQYF.

Regarding this clone: One end of the junction fails to match germline, which may point to a read error. The chain links TRBV10-3 to TRBJ1-5; D uncertain. CDR3 length: 16 residues. CDR1 is ENHRY, CDR2 SYGVKD, per germline. In nucleotides, the CDR3 is TGTACCATCAGTGAGCGACAAGTGGGAGAGGGTCAGCCCCAGCATTTT. It translates to CTISERQVGEGQPQHF.